Included here is one T cell receptor (beta chain) sequence, with context. Its antigen is currently unknown. This CDR3 is 14 amino acids long. The ends were cut back, 6 bases at V and 5 bases at J, with 13 bases in the middle. MiXCR, applied by TCRdb to the RACE reads, yields one record per CDR3 protein. Of about 89,000 distinct CDR3 sequences in the sample, approximately 11% are singletons; the top ten hold over 2%. This sample was taken from a study of human T cells and chemical hapten exposure. Whole-study context: Patch tests applied 0.01% DPC to the upper back and were scored after 6 days.

General study points: Significantly more large CDR3 similarity clusters were formed by expanded TCRs than by controls.

Time point of the sample: patch test 2, 6 weeks after DPC sensitization. Treatment meaning: therapeutic diphenylcyclopropenone sensitization with weekly scalp DPC. Sequencing used whole blood, obtained in connection with sensitization to the hapten diphenylcyclopropenone (DPC). The V call is TRBV12-3 or TRBV12-4, the J call TRBJ1-4; D perhaps matches TRBD1 (6 bases). The sequence was collected from a man between 35 and 55 years old with alopecia areata. Some clones in this sample may be carry-over from other donors' samples. The CDR3 bases are TGTGCCAGCAGGTACAGGGAGGGGAATGAAAAACTGTTTTTT. Residues: CASRYREGNEKLFF.